This TCR beta chain was documented in a study of radiotherapy plus CTLA-4 blockade in lung cancer. Study as a whole: Disease control reached 30% to 35%, with objective responses in approximately 20%.

The assay was immunoSEQ multiplex PCR, and TCRdb's table has in-frame clones only and misses some. The sample includes around 71,000 clones, about 72% seen only once; the top ten take 15% to 20%. The CDR3 has 18 amino acids. J lost 0 bases, V lost 4 bases, and 11 bases had no gene match. Germline V gives CDR1 SGHTA, CDR2 FQGNSA. Ipilimumab CTLA-4 blockade and focal radiation were given to patients with chemo-refractory metastatic non-small-cell lung cancer. Turning to this clone: What it binds is not known.

Broader study findings: Radiotherapy with ipilimumab was followed by blood expansion of tumor-derived clones. Response, reportedly, was best predicted by interferon-beta along with early blood T cell clone dynamics.

The chain links TRBV7-2 to TRBJ1-5, with TRBD1 matching over 8 bases. This TCR was sampled from a human donor with non-small cell lung cancer whose response to radiotherapy plus ipilimumab could not be evaluated. Some clones in this sample may be carry-over from other donors' samples. Sequenced here: peripheral blood, sampled from a patient treated with radiotherapy plus ipilimumab. CDR3 nucleotides: TGTGCCAGCAGCTCCGCTCTCGACAGGGGCTATAGCAATCAGCCCCAGCATTTT. Translating gives CASSSALDRGYSNQPQHF.